Listed below are T cell receptor beta chains from one sample, sequenced in a study of T-cell reconstitution after alpha-beta-depleted transplantation in children. Using its own MiXCR run on the PCR reads, TCRdb lists one record per CDR3 protein. The sample holds around 31,000 distinct CDR3 sequences, 5% to 7% seen once. The sample here was peripheral blood, taken 60 days after TCRalphabeta/CD19-depleted stem cell transplant. These receptors were obtained from a child younger than two who had a stem cell transplant for acute myeloid leukemia, so the T cells may come from the graft donor. Both conserved end residues are part of each CDR3. The D gene is left open where the match is weak. Clone size is given for some rows only: seen once, a few or many times, or a class if the clone is expanded.

TRBJ2-1 | few | TRBV10-3 | NA | CAIKGGTYNEQFF | TGTGCCATCAAAGGGGGAACCTACAATGAGCAGTTCTTC
TRBJ2-3 | NA | TRBV7-6 | NA | CASSSPGSRGDTQYF | TGTGCCAGCAGCTCCCCGGGTTCCCGTGGCGATACGCAGTATTTT
TRBJ1-2 | many | TRBV9 | NA | CASSVASNPRGYTF | TGTGCCAGCAGCGTAGCCTCTAACCCGCGAGGCTACACCTTC
TRBJ2-7 | many | TRBV7-2 | NA | CASSSRVSHEQYF | TGTGCCAGCAGCTCCCGGGTAAGCCACGAGCAGTACTTC
TRBJ2-5 | many | TRBV10-3 | TRBD2 | CAISESLAGAPEASYQETQYF | TGTGCCATCAGTGAGTCACTAGCGGGAGCCCCGGAGGCATCTTACCAAGAGACCCAGTACTTC
TRBJ1-3 | many | TRBV7-6 | NA | CASSLRNTIYF | TGTGCCAGCAGCTTACGAAACACCATATATTTT
TRBJ2-1 | medium-sized | TRBV28 | NA | CASRPGGSNNEQFF | TGTGCCAGCAGACCAGGAGGGTCTAACAATGAGCAGTTCTTC
TRBJ2-5 | many | TRBV7-7 | TRBD2 | CASSLGVSGSSETQYF | TGTGCTAGCAGCTTAGGTGTGAGCGGGAGTTCAGAGACCCAGTACTTC
TRBJ2-4 | few | TRBV7-2 | TRBD1 | CASSPWTGPFPNNIQYF | TGTGCCAGCAGCCCTTGGACAGGCCCCTTTCCAAACAACATTCAGTACTTC
TRBJ2-7 | NA | TRBV7-9 | NA | CASSLATGSLYEQYF | TGTGCCAGCAGCTTAGCAACAGGGTCCCTCTACGAGCAGTACTTC
TRBJ2-7 | few | TRBV6-2/TRBV6-3 | TRBD1 | CASSVDRVYEQYF | TGTGCCAGCAGTGTGGACAGGGTCTACGAGCAGTACTTC
TRBJ2-7 | few | TRBV11-2 | TRBD1 | CAGQGSGYEQYF | TGTGCCGGACAGGGGAGTGGGTACGAGCAGTACTTC
TRBJ2-1 | many | TRBV20-1 | TRBD1 | CSARDYRGKNEQFF | TGCAGTGCTAGAGATTACAGGGGAAAGAATGAGCAGTTCTTC
TRBJ2-1 | many | TRBV6-2/TRBV6-3 | NA | CASSRYGSTYNEQFF | TGTGCCAGCAGCCGTTACGGATCGACATACAATGAGCAGTTCTTC
TRBJ2-1 | many | TRBV3-1 | NA | CASSQVNTPYNEQFF | TGTGCCAGCAGCCAAGTGAACACCCCTTACAATGAGCAGTTCTTC
TRBJ2-2 | many | TRBV2 | NA | CASIPYTGELFF | TGTGCCAGCATCCCCTACACCGGGGAGCTGTTTTTT
TRBJ1-6 | many | TRBV10-3 | NA | CAIKAGRDNSPLHF | TGTGCCATCAAGGCAGGGCGGGATAATTCACCCCTCCACTTT
TRBJ2-7 | many | TRBV7-9 | NA | CASSSRDLVYEQYF | TGTGCCAGCAGCTCCCGGGACTTGGTCTACGAGCAGTACTTC
TRBJ1-3 | medium-sized | TRBV15 | NA | CATSRLTVSGNTIYF | TGTGCCACCAGCAGACTGACAGTCTCTGGAAACACCATATATTTT
TRBJ2-2 | many | TRBV4-3 | NA | CASSQERVHLDTGELFF | TGCGCCAGCAGCCAAGAGAGGGTCCATCTGGACACCGGGGAGCTGTTTTTT
TRBJ2-7 | many | TRBV12-3/TRBV12-4 | NA | CASSRSGLYYEQYF | TGTGCCAGCAGTCGGTCCGGGCTATACTACGAGCAGTACTTC
TRBJ1-2 | many | TRBV10-3 | NA | CAIGGNYGYTF | TGTGCCATCGGGGGGAACTATGGCTACACCTTC
TRBJ1-2 | NA | TRBV20-1 | NA | CSARGIAGAVDYGYTF | TGCAGTGCTAGAGGCATTGCGGGGGCCGTAGACTATGGCTACACCTTC
TRBJ2-5 | many | TRBV10-3 | NA | CAISGRPGETQYF | TGTGCCATTTCGGGCAGGCCTGGGGAGACCCAGTACTTC
TRBJ1-1 | many | TRBV4-1 | TRBD1 | CASSQDPGQGARAFF | TGCGCCAGCAGCCAAGATCCGGGACAGGGGGCCCGGGCTTTCTTT
TRBJ1-1 | many | TRBV25-1 | NA | CASSVPTVNTEAFF | TGTGCCAGCAGTGTCCCGACAGTGAACACTGAAGCTTTCTTT
TRBJ2-2 | many | TRBV7-9 | NA | CASSKTIPGELFF | TGTGCCAGCAGCAAGACAATCCCCGGGGAGCTGTTTTTT
TRBJ2-7 | many | TRBV4-3 | NA | CASSQEWDSAAYEQYF | TGCGCCAGCAGCCAAGAGTGGGATAGCGCGGCCTACGAGCAGTACTTC
TRBJ2-6 | many | TRBV4-2 | NA | CASSQDLSAAGANVLTF | TGTGCCAGCAGCCAAGATCTTTCGGCCGCTGGGGCCAACGTCCTGACTTTC
TRBJ2-7 | NA | TRBV6-5 | NA | CASSYGTAETHEQYF | TGTGCCAGCAGTTACGGGACGGCGGAGACCCACGAGCAGTACTTC
TRBJ2-1 | many | TRBV2 | TRBD1 | CASSRDRRDAFF | TGTGCCAGCAGTCGGGACAGGCGAGATGCGTTCTTC
TRBJ2-3 | many | TRBV7-9 | TRBD2 | CASRWGREEDTQYF | TGTGCCAGCCGATGGGGGCGGGAGGAAGATACGCAGTATTTT
TRBJ2-7 | many | TRBV30 | NA | CAWSVGGASYEQYF | TGTGCCTGGAGTGTAGGAGGGGCGTCCTACGAGCAGTACTTC
TRBJ1-4 | many | TRBV28 | NA | CASNPALDEKLFF | TGTGCCAGCAACCCCGCCCTGGATGAAAAACTGTTTTTT
TRBJ2-7 | many | TRBV28 | TRBD1 | CASSSGQGLALAYEQYF | TGTGCCAGCAGTTCAGGACAGGGGTTGGCACTTGCTTACGAGCAGTACTTC